These 32 T cell receptor beta chains came from one sample sequenced in a study of cytomegalovirus exposure and HLA in healthy donors. Libraries were prepared by immunoSEQ multiplex PCR; TCRdb keeps only in-frame clonotypes and omits some of them. The repertoire holds 50,000 to 65,000 clones, more than 85% seen once, with around 7% in the top ten. The sequenced sample consisted of PBMCs. Receptor source: a woman younger than 35 in good health and CMV-seropositive.

The chain employs TRBV6-6 and TRBJ2-1; D is unresolved. The germline V gene has CDR1 MNHNY and CDR2 SVGAGI (reference sequence). This CDR3 has 13 residues. Trimming stripped 2 bases from V and 5 bases from J, with 7 bases between. The CDR3 spells CASSYGANNEQFF. CDR3 bases: TGTGCCAGCAGTTACGGAGCGAACAATGAGCAGTTCTTC.

The chain uses TRBV5-5 and TRBJ1-3, with 9 bases fitting TRBD1. The CDR3 has 16 amino acids. Germline V gene data show CDR1 as SGHKS and CDR2 as YYEKEE (reference sequence). Losses at the gene ends were 5 bases for V and 2 bases for J; bases not matched to a gene: 8. The CDR3 DNA follows: TGTGCCAGCAGTTCGGGCCGGACAGGGGCTGGAAACACCATATATTTT. This sequence encodes CASSSGRTGAGNTIYF.

The rearrangement links TRBV7-8 to TRBJ1-1; tentative D call: TRBD1 (6 bases). V gave up 0 bases and J gave up 3 bases, with 8 bases separating them. This CDR3 contains 14 residues. The germline V gene encodes CDR1 SGHVS and CDR2 FQNEAQ. This CDR3 is CASSLAPGDTEAFF. The DNA of the CDR3 is TGTGCCAGCAGCTTAGCCCCAGGGGACACTGAAGCTTTCTTT.

The CDR3 loop is CASSQAPGALSLTQFF. The CDR3 coding sequence is TGTGCCAGCAGCCAAGCTCCAGGGGCCCTAAGTCTCACGCAGTTCTTC. The chain is built from TRBV11-2 and TRBJ2-1; D is perhaps TRBD1 (6 bases). The CDR3 runs 16 residues. Germline lookup yields CDR1 SGHAT and CDR2 FQNNGV. Trimming removed 5 bases from V and 12 bases from J, with 26 bases in between.

This clone has only one observation. The chain uses TRBV9 and TRBJ2-3; 12 bases align to TRBD2. Trimming took 0 bases from V and 4 from J; bases not matched to a gene: 12. The CDR3 totals 19 residues. From germline, CDR1 is SGDLS and CDR2 YYNGEE. CDR3 in DNA: TGTGCCAGCAGCGTAGCTAGTTTGCTAGCGGGAGGGCCCGCAGATACGCAGTATTTT. As protein: CASSVASLLAGGPADTQYF.

This chain links TRBV7-2 with TRBJ2-3; D unclear. CDR3 length: 13 amino acids. Germline V gene lookup returns CDR1 SGHTA and CDR2 FQGNSA. Trimming shortened V by 3 bases and J by 1 base, and 5 bases separated the two germline ends. The CDR3 region is CASSFPGTDTQYF. CDR3 DNA: TGTGCCAGCAGCTTTCCGGGCACAGATACGCAGTATTTT.

The chain joins TRBV28 to TRBJ2-3, with TRBD2 identical over 12 bases. CDR1 is MDHEN, CDR2 SYDVKM, per germline. Trimming removed 5 bases from V and 4 bases from J; junction bases left unmatched: 10. The CDR3 length is 17 residues. CDR3 sequence (DNA): TGTGCCAGCAGTACTTTCTCTACTAGCGGGAGGTCAGATACGCAGTATTTT. It specifies CASSTFSTSGRSDTQYF.

The rearrangement joins TRBV28 to TRBJ2-1; the match to TRBD2 covers 13 bases. With V trimmed by 8 bases and J by 4 bases, 8 bases remained unmatched. CDR3 length: 16 residues. CDR1 and CDR2 from the germline V gene are MDHEN and SYDVKM. The CDR3 DNA reads as TGTGCCAGCCCCCCGGGACTAGCGGGGCCTTACAATGAGCAGTTCTTC. This translates into CASPPGLAGPYNEQFF. Together with reference TRBV28 and TRBJ2-1, the CDR3 gives the full variable domain: DVKVTQSSRYLVKRTGEKVFLECVQDMDHENMFWYRQDPGLGLRLIYFSYDVKMKEKGDIPEGYSVSREKKERFSLILESASTNQTSMYLCASPPGLAGPYNEQFFGPGTRLTVL.

The chain links TRBV6-1 to TRBJ2-7; D is perhaps TRBD1 (6 bases). The CDR3 contains 12 residues. CDR1 is MNHNS, CDR2 SASEGT, per germline. V was pared by 5 bases and J by 3 bases, with 8 bases between. CDR3 coding DNA: TGTGCCAGCAGTCCCAGGGGCTACGAGCAGTACTTC. It codes for CASSPRGYEQYF.

The V call is TRBV30, the J call TRBJ1-2, with D possibly being TRBD1 (6 bases). Trimming took off 8 bases at V and 4 bases at J, with 20 bases between the two ends. Germline assignment: CDR1 GTSNPN and CDR2 SVGIG (reference sequence). There are 14 residues in the CDR3. This CDR3 is CAGYQNRDSYGYTF. CDR3 DNA: TGTGCCGGATATCAAAACAGGGATTCCTATGGCTACACCTTC.

The chain uses TRBV28 and TRBJ1-4; D call uncertain. Per the germline V gene, CDR1 is MDHEN and CDR2 is SYDVKM. V was shortened by 3 bases and J by 5 bases, with 13 bases between the two germline ends. CDR3 length equals 15 residues. The CDR3 loop reads CASSFPVPVNEKLFF. CDR3 sequence (DNA): TGTGCCAGCAGTTTCCCCGTGCCGGTAAATGAAAAACTGTTTTTT. Filled out from reference TRBV28 and TRBJ1-4, the complete variable domain reads DVKVTQSSRYLVKRTGEKVFLECVQDMDHENMFWYRQDPGLGLRLIYFSYDVKMKEKGDIPEGYSVSREKKERFSLILESASTNQTSMYLCASSFPVPVNEKLFFGSGTQLSVL.

The chain combines TRBV27 with TRBJ1-2; D not certain. This CDR3 region has 11 residues. Trimming removed 11 bases from V and 5 bases from J, with 12 bases in between. CDR1 is MNHEY and CDR2 is SMNVEV in the germline V gene (reference sequence). CDR3 residues: CAVGREYGYTF. The CDR3 DNA follows: TGTGCCGTCGGGAGGGAGTATGGCTACACCTTC.

The gene calls are TRBV30 and TRBJ2-7; TRBD2 might be the D (6 bases). This CDR3 is 17 amino acids long. Germline lookup yields CDR1 GTSNPN and CDR2 SVGIG (reference sequence). The V end lost 0 bases, the J end lost 1 base, and 19 bases lay between the germline ends. Here the CDR3 reads CAWSVGDFNLRSYEQYF. The CDR3 nucleotides are TGTGCCTGGAGTGTAGGGGACTTCAATCTTAGGTCCTACGAGCAGTACTTC.

The chain recombines TRBV19 with TRBJ1-5, with a weak D call TRBD1 (5 bases). V was cut by 4 bases and J by 6 bases, with 10 bases left in between. Germline V lookup: CDR1 LNHDA, CDR2 SQIVND (reference sequence). This CDR3 comprises 13 residues. CDR3 sequence: CASSTRVGQPQHF. DNA for the CDR3: TGTGCCAGTAGTACCAGGGTAGGTCAGCCCCAGCATTTT.

Here the CDR3 reads CALRLGVYGYTF. DNA of the CDR3: TGTGCCTTACGGTTGGGAGTCTATGGCTACACCTTC. The chain recombines TRBV30 with TRBJ1-2; D not resolved. Trimming pared 7 bases from V and 4 bases from J, leaving 13 bases between. From germline, CDR1 is GTSNPN and CDR2 SVGIG (reference sequence). This CDR3 has 12 amino acids.

This chain links TRBV13 with TRBJ2-3, with a tentative D call TRBD2 (5 bases). This CDR3 has 15 amino acids. Trimming left V 4 bases short and J 5 bases short, with 16 bases between. Germline V CDR1 and CDR2: PRHDT, FYEKMQ (reference sequence). CDR3 sequence: CASSSQADLRDTQYF. The DNA for the CDR3 is TGTGCCAGCAGCTCGCAAGCGGATTTGCGAGATACGCAGTATTTT.

Notes on this clone: The junction differs from germline at one of its ends, possibly a read error. The chain is built from TRBV30 and TRBJ1-1; no clear D. The CDR3 loop spans 13 amino acids. Germline V gives CDR1 GTSNPN, CDR2 SVGIG (reference sequence). The CDR3 DNA reads as TGTGCCTGGGGTGTCATCATGAACACTGAAGCTTTCTTT. Residues: CAWGVIMNTEAFF.

This chain connects TRBV7-6 to TRBJ2-2, with TRBD2 matching 8 bases. V trimming: 1 base; J trimming: 0 bases; junction bases outside the gene matches: 4. The CDR3 runs 17 residues. The germline CDR1 and CDR2 sequences are SGHVS and FNYEAQ. The CDR3 coding sequence is TGTGCCAGCAGCTTAGTGAATAGCGGGGCGAACACCGGGGAGCTGTTTTTT. Protein: CASSLVNSGANTGELFF.

The chain recombines TRBV28 with TRBJ1-1, with no clear D. The CDR3 contains 14 residues. From germline, CDR1 is MDHEN and CDR2 SYDVKM. V lost 7 bases and J lost 0, with 12 bases in between. This chain's CDR3 is CASNSRGMNTEAFF. CDR3 bases: TGTGCCAGCAACTCTAGAGGGATGAACACTGAAGCTTTCTTT.

The chain links TRBV30 to TRBJ1-5; D may be TRBD1 (5 bases). Germline values: CDR1 GTSNPN, CDR2 SVGIG (reference sequence). The CDR3 loop spans 16 amino acids. The V end was cut by 0 bases, the J end by 5 bases, with 17 bases between. CDR3 sequence: CAWSVRGPPGDQPQHF. CDR3 bases: TGTGCCTGGAGTGTACGAGGACCCCCGGGGGATCAGCCCCAGCATTTT.

A single count supports this clone. CDR3 in amino acids: CASSFTGVSPLHF. The CDR3 DNA reads as TGTGCCAGCAGCTTTACAGGGGTCTCACCCCTCCACTTT. The rearrangement joins TRBV7-3 to TRBJ1-6; TRBD1 aligns across 7 bases. Germline lookup yields CDR1 SGHTA and CDR2 FQGTGA. The CDR3 has 13 residues. The trim removed 3 bases at V and 10 bases at J, leaving 3 bases unmatched.

The V and J genes are TRBV19 and TRBJ2-1; D may be TRBD1 (6 bases). The V and J ends lost 4 bases and 7 bases respectively, with 11 bases between them. The CDR3 length is 13 residues. The V gene's germline CDR1 is LNHDA and CDR2 SQIVND (reference sequence). For the CDR3, the DNA is TGTGCCAGTAGTACGACAGGTAGGAATGAGCAGTTCTTC. As protein: CASSTTGRNEQFF.

The V and J genes are TRBV30 and TRBJ1-2; D remains ambiguous. V was clipped by 0 bases and J by 0 bases, with 8 bases between them. The V gene's germline CDR1 is GTSNPN and CDR2 SVGIG (reference sequence). CDR3 length: 14 amino acids. The DNA for the CDR3 is TGTGCCTGGAGTGTATTACAGTCTAACTATGGCTACACCTTC. It codes for CAWSVLQSNYGYTF.

This chain joins TRBV6-4 and TRBJ2-1; TRBD2 might be the D (6 bases). Germline CDR1 reads MRHNA; CDR2 reads SNTAGT. This CDR3 is built from 15 residues. The V gene lost 3 bases and the J gene lost 3 bases, with 12 bases spanning the gap. CDR3 residues: CASSESRDDYNEQFF. CDR3 nucleotide sequence: TGTGCCAGCAGTGAATCGCGGGATGACTACAATGAGCAGTTCTTC.

This clone occurred once. The chain carries TRBV28 and TRBJ2-3; 12 positions match TRBD2. The CDR3 runs 16 residues. Germline V CDR1 and CDR2: MDHEN, SYDVKM. After removal of 7 bases from V and 0 bases from J, the junction contained 5 bases not matched to a gene. The CDR3 coding sequence is TGTGCCAGCAACCGTGGACTAGCGGGAAGCACAGATACGCAGTATTTT. This sequence encodes CASNRGLAGSTDTQYF. The whole variable domain, filled in from reference TRBV28 and TRBJ2-3, reads DVKVTQSSRYLVKRTGEKVFLECVQDMDHENMFWYRQDPGLGLRLIYFSYDVKMKEKGDIPEGYSVSREKKERFSLILESASTNQTSMYLCASNRGLAGSTDTQYFGPGTRLTVL.

The chain recombines TRBV18 with TRBJ2-7; D is possibly TRBD2 (6 bases). Germline V gene data show CDR1 as KGHSH and CDR2 as LQKENI. This CDR3 has 16 residues. V lost 3 bases and J lost 2, with 17 bases in between. The CDR3 DNA reads TGTGCCAGCTCACCCGCTGGCGTAGGAGGGACCTACGAGCAGTACTTC. It translates to CASSPAGVGGTYEQYF. Full variable domain (outside the CDR3, taken from reference TRBV18 and TRBJ2-7): NAGVMQNPRHLVRRRGQEARLRCSPMKGHSHVYWYRQLPEEGLKFMVYLQKENIIDESGMPKERFSAEFPKEGPSILRIQQVVRGDSAAYFCASSPAGVGGTYEQYFGPGTRLTVT.

The rearrangement joins TRBV7-2 to TRBJ2-1; TRBD2 agrees at 8 bases. With 4 bases clipped from V and 0 bases from J, the junction kept 8 bases outside the gene matches. Per germline, CDR1 SGHTA and CDR2 FQGNSA. The CDR3 consists of 17 residues. DNA for the CDR3: TGTGCCAGCAGCTACCGCGGGGGGTACAGCTCCTACAATGAGCAGTTCTTC. Translated: CASSYRGGYSSYNEQFF.

J is TRBJ2-3 and V is TRBV6-1; D perhaps matches TRBD2 (6 bases). The germline V and J ends were trimmed by 4 bases and 2 bases, with 10 bases remaining between them. This CDR3 has 14 amino acids. Germline lookup yields CDR1 MNHNS and CDR2 SASEGT. The CDR3 loop reads CASSAGGNTDTQYF. As DNA, the CDR3 is TGTGCCAGCAGTGCCGGGGGTAACACAGATACGCAGTATTTT.

The rearrangement joins TRBV9 to TRBJ1-2; 9 positions match TRBD1. The junction had 13 bases not matched to a gene; V was cut back by 3 bases and J by 4 bases. The CDR3 is 17 residues long. Germline CDR1 is SGDLS and CDR2 is YYNGEE. CDR3 coding DNA: TGTGCCAGCAGCGCCCGGGACAGGGTCGATAAGTTCTATGGCTACACCTTC. Translating gives CASSARDRVDKFYGYTF.

V gene TRBV7-9 combines with J gene TRBJ2-2; D call uncertain. Germline-derived CDR1 and CDR2 are SEHNR and FQNEAQ (reference sequence). The CDR3 sequence is 14 residues long. The V end lost 2 bases, the J end lost 1 base, and 5 bases lay between the germline ends. CDR3 loop: CASSLSRNTGELFF. The CDR3 coding sequence is TGTGCCAGCAGCTTATCCAGGAACACCGGGGAGCTGTTTTTT.

The chain joins TRBV4-1 to TRBJ1-4; TRBD1 matches 8 bases. CDR1 and CDR2 from the germline V gene are MGHRA and YSYEKL. With V trimmed by 1 base and J by 10 bases, 8 bases remained unmatched. The CDR3 runs to 15 residues. CDR3 in DNA: TGCGCCAGCAGCCAAGGAATCAGGGGGCTTAGAAAACTGTTTTTT. It translates to CASSQGIRGLRKLFF.

The chain uses TRBV30 and TRBJ1-3; maybe TRBD1 (5 bases). Germline V gives CDR1 GTSNPN, CDR2 SVGIG (reference sequence). This CDR3 has 15 residues. The V gene lost 0 bases and the J gene lost 0 bases, with 9 bases spanning the gap. The CDR3: CAWSVDRRSGNTIYF. CDR3 in DNA: TGTGCCTGGAGTGTAGACAGACGCTCTGGAAACACCATATATTTT. Drawing the rest from reference TRBV30 and TRBJ1-3, the complete variable domain is SQTIHQWPATLVQPVGSPLSLECTVEGTSNPNLYWYRQAAGRGLQLLFYSVGIGQISSEVPQNLSASRPQDRQFILSSKKLLLSDSGFYLCAWSVDRRSGNTIYFGEGSWLTVV.